The 29 T cell receptor beta chains given below trace back to one sample, sequenced in a study of blood T cells in healthy people across ages. With a J-beta primer mix and a sample-barcoded 5' primer, a second PCR ran about 7 to 11 cycles. TCRdb called the 5' RACE reads again in MiXCR, with one record for every CDR3 protein. The profile covers 700,000 to 900,000 distinct CDR3 sequences, with roughly 50% appearing a single time and about 42% taken by the ten largest. Specimen: blood. These receptors were collected from a man of 80 years or more in good health.

This clonotype appeared a few times. The chain has TRBV5-1 and TRBJ2-3; 11 nucleotides line up with TRBD2. Per germline, CDR1 SGHRS and CDR2 YFSETQ. This CDR3 is built from 15 residues. V trimming: 4 bases; J trimming: 2 bases; junction bases outside the gene matches: 3. CDR3 DNA sequence: TGCGCCAGCAGCCCGACTAGCGGGATCACAGATACGCAGTATTTT. This encodes CASSPTSGITDTQYF.

The rearrangement joins TRBV11-2 to TRBJ2-6, with 9 bases fitting TRBD1. V dropped 3 bases and J dropped 2; count of bases not matched to a gene: 2. The CDR3 is made up of 16 amino acids. The germline V gene encodes CDR1 SGHAT and CDR2 FQNNGV. CDR3 loop: CASSFWDRAGANVLTF. The CDR3 DNA is TGTGCCAGCAGCTTTTGGGACAGGGCTGGGGCCAACGTCCTGACTTTC.

The chain recombines TRBV30 with TRBJ2-2, with 11 nucleotides matching TRBD1. Germline V gives CDR1 GTSNPN, CDR2 SVGIG (reference sequence). This CDR3 is 15 amino acids long. J lost 0 bases, V lost 3 bases, and 0 bases had no gene match. CDR3 in amino acids: CAWRDRGPNTGELFF. The CDR3 DNA reads TGTGCCTGGAGGGACAGGGGGCCGAACACCGGGGAGCTGTTTTTT.

The chain joins TRBV20-1 to TRBJ2-5; 9 nucleotides align to TRBD1. This CDR3 is 15 amino acids long. Germline lookup yields CDR1 DFQATT and CDR2 SNEGSKA (reference sequence). V shed 0 bases and J 5 bases; nucleotides not matched to a gene: 7. The CDR3 is CSARDRDRGVETQYF. The CDR3 DNA reads TGCAGTGCTAGAGATCGAGACAGGGGGGTTGAGACCCAGTACTTC.

In this sample, this clonotype turned up a few times. CDR3 residues: CSARVTGPTGELFF. The CDR3 nucleotides read TGCAGTGCTAGAGTGACAGGGCCCACCGGGGAGCTGTTTTTT. The chain combines TRBV20-1 with TRBJ2-2; 7 bases match TRBD1. V shed 1 base and J 4 bases; nucleotides not matched to a gene: 3. CDR1 and CDR2 (germline): DFQATT, SNEGSKA (reference sequence). The CDR3 is 14 residues long.

V gene TRBV6-5 combines with J gene TRBJ2-5; 9 bases match TRBD1. J was trimmed by 3 bases and V by 3 bases; bases with no gene match: 5. The germline gives CDR1 MNHEY, CDR2 SVGAGI. The CDR3 is 15 residues long. The CDR3 sequence is CASSYIQGAEETQYF. The CDR3 DNA reads as TGTGCCAGCAGTTATATACAGGGGGCTGAAGAGACCCAGTACTTC.

The CDR3 protein is CASSWTGTSGYNEQFF. CDR3 DNA: TGTGCCAGCAGTTGGACCGGGACTAGCGGATACAATGAGCAGTTCTTC. The chain employs TRBV6-2 or TRBV6-3 and TRBJ2-1; 11 nucleotides match TRBD2. J lost 4 bases, V lost 4 bases, and 6 bases had no gene match. The length of the CDR3 is 16 residues. From germline, CDR1 is MNHEY and CDR2 SVGEGT.

There are many counts of this clonotype. V gene TRBV20-1 combines with J gene TRBJ2-3; TRBD2 aligns across 8 bases. Germline CDR1 is DFQATT and CDR2 is SNEGSKA (reference sequence). J was trimmed by 3 bases and V by 3 bases; bases with no gene match: 11. This CDR3 is built from 16 residues. CDR3 in DNA: TGCAGTGCTAGTCTTTTCCTAGCGGGTCTGACAGATACGCAGTATTTT. This gives the protein CSASLFLAGLTDTQYF.

Regarding this clonotype: Mismatch with germline at one junction end may stem from a read error. J is TRBJ2-3 and V is TRBV28, with no clear D. This CDR3 has 15 residues. Germline-derived CDR1 and CDR2 are MDHEN and SYDVKM. The CDR3 here is CASILGYGLGDTQYF. CDR3 coding DNA: TGTGCCAGCATTTTAGGTTATGGTTTGGGAGATACGCAGTATTTT.

This clonotype appeared a few times. The J gene is TRBJ2-5, the V gene TRBV7-9; perhaps TRBD1 as D (5 bases). Between the trimmed V and J ends, which lost 3 bases and 2 bases, there was a span of 10 bases. From germline, CDR1 is SEHNR and CDR2 FQNEAQ (reference sequence). The CDR3 is 14 residues long. For the CDR3, the DNA is TGTGCCAGCAGCTTCACGACAGCTCAAGAGACCCAGTACTTC. It translates to CASSFTTAQETQYF.

CDR3 loop: CASSYNSEKLFF. DNA of the CDR3: TGTGCCAGCAGTTACAACAGTGAAAAACTGTTTTTT. This sequence joins TRBV6-5 and TRBJ1-4; D remains ambiguous. Germline loops: CDR1 MNHEY, CDR2 SVGAGI. The CDR3 runs 12 residues. V lost 2 bases and J 7 bases, leaving 5 bases between the germline ends.

The chain carries TRBV20-1 and TRBJ2-1; D is possibly TRBD2 (5 bases). CDR1 and CDR2 from the germline V gene are DFQATT and SNEGSKA (reference sequence). This CDR3 region has 14 residues. The germline V and J ends were trimmed by 6 bases and 9 bases, with 21 bases remaining between them. CDR3 sequence reads: CSAKRLGWAGEQFF. The DNA of the CDR3 is TGCAGTGCCAAAAGGCTTGGCTGGGCGGGTGAGCAGTTCTTC.

The V call is TRBV5-1, the J call TRBJ1-6; 8 bases agree with TRBD1. CDR1 and CDR2 from the germline V gene are SGHRS and YFSETQ. The CDR3 is 14 residues long. V lost 3 bases, J lost 7 bases, and 3 bases stayed unmatched. Here the CDR3 reads CASSSDRVNSPLHF. DNA for the CDR3: TGCGCCAGCAGCTCGGACAGGGTAAATTCACCCCTCCACTTT.

This clonotype appeared many times. This may be a read error: a much more frequent sequence differs by one nucleotide. This chain links TRBV7-9 with TRBJ1-5; maybe TRBD1 (5 bases). The CDR3 totals 13 residues. V lost 5 bases, J lost 1 base, and 6 bases lay in between. Looked up from germline, CDR1 is SEHNR and CDR2 is FQNEAQ (reference sequence). CDR3 residues: CASSRDSNQPQHF. CDR3 coding DNA: TGTGCCAGCAGCCGGGACAGCAATCAGCCCCAGCATTTT.

The genes are TRBV2 and TRBJ2-5; tentatively, D is TRBD1 or TRBD2 (6 bases each). Germline V gene sequence: CDR1 SNHLY, CDR2 FYNNEI. The ends were cut back, 6 bases at V and 2 bases at J, with 13 bases in the middle. CDR3 size: 14 residues. As DNA, the CDR3 is TGTGCCAGCAGAGTGGGGGGCGGTCAAGAGACCCAGTACTTC. Translation gives CASRVGGGQETQYF.

V and J are TRBV12-3 or TRBV12-4 and TRBJ2-4; 10 bases fit TRBD1. CDR3 size: 19 residues. Unmatched junction bases numbered 13, after V lost 5 bases and J lost 0 bases. The CDR3 DNA follows: TGTGCCAGCAGTAATGGGGGACAGGGGAGAGGAGTAGCCAAAAACATTCAGTACTTC. Translating gives CASSNGGQGRGVAKNIQYF.

This clonotype was counted a few times. The rearrangement links TRBV12-3 or TRBV12-4 to TRBJ1-2, with a possible D match to TRBD1 (5 bases). The V and J ends lost 5 bases and 0 bases respectively, with 7 bases between them. The CDR3 consists of 13 residues. CDR3 residues: CASSLGANYGYTF. CDR3 in DNA: TGTGCCAGCAGTCTAGGGGCTAACTATGGCTACACCTTC.

This clonotype was observed a few times. The V gene is TRBV29-1, the J gene TRBJ2-3; TRBD1 might be the D (6 bases). V lost 7 bases to trimming and J lost 14 bases, with 25 bases between them. The CDR3 is made up of 13 amino acids. Germline V gene sequence: CDR1 SQVTM, CDR2 ANQGSEA. CDR3 protein: CSGGNREHRYAYF. Here the CDR3 DNA reads TGCAGCGGGGGGAACAGGGAGCACAGATACGCGTATTTT.

V is TRBV20-1 and J is TRBJ1-5; D gene uncertain. Germline V CDR1 and CDR2: DFQATT, SNEGSKA (reference sequence). V was shortened by 3 bases and J by 4 bases, with 16 bases between the two germline ends. The CDR3 runs 15 residues. The CDR3 DNA sequence: TGCAGTGCTAGGGCCCTTACAGTGGGGAATCAGCCCCAGCATTTT. Translated: CSARALTVGNQPQHF.

The J gene is TRBJ2-5, the V gene TRBV7-2; the D is unclear. V gave up 3 bases and J gave up 5 bases, with 10 bases separating them. CDR1 SGHTA and CDR2 FQGNSA come from the germline V gene. The CDR3 spans 13 residues. CDR3 coding DNA: TGTGCCAGCAGCTTTGACTTCCGGGAGACCCAGTACTTC. Protein product: CASSFDFRETQYF.

This clonotype was observed a handful of times. The chain links TRBV11-2 to TRBJ2-3, with D possibly TRBD2 on 7 matching bases. CDR1 is SGHAT, CDR2 FQNNGV, per germline. This CDR3 comprises 16 residues. V was shortened by 4 bases and J by 14 bases, with 28 bases between the two germline ends. CDR3: CASSSPGARGGRYAYF. The CDR3 coding sequence is TGTGCCAGCAGCTCCCCAGGGGCTCGCGGCGGGAGATACGCGTATTTT.

Only a few counts were recorded for this clonotype. The chain is built from TRBV11-2 and TRBJ1-2; perhaps TRBD1 as D (5 bases). Trimming pared 0 bases from V and 4 bases from J, leaving 12 bases between. In germline, CDR1 is SGHAT, CDR2 FQNNGV. This CDR3 comprises 15 residues. CDR3 residues: CASSLEPGIGYGYTF. As DNA, the CDR3 is TGTGCCAGCAGCTTAGAACCAGGGATCGGCTATGGCTACACCTTC.

The chain uses TRBV10-3 and TRBJ1-5; D is uncertain. The CDR3 runs to 16 residues. Germline CDR1 reads ENHRY; CDR2 reads SYGVKD. Trimming shortened V by 0 bases and J by 2 bases, and 11 bases separated the two germline ends. The CDR3 sequence is CAISESDRVGNQPQHF. CDR3 DNA sequence: TGTGCCATCAGTGAGTCGGATAGGGTAGGCAATCAGCCCCAGCATTTT.

This clonotype came up a few times. The rearrangement links TRBV7-2 to TRBJ2-1; TRBD1 aligns across 7 bases. Per germline, CDR1 SGHTA and CDR2 FQGNSA. CDR3 length: 13 amino acids. The junction had 5 bases not matched to a gene; V was cut back by 4 bases and J by 8 bases. CDR3 sequence (DNA): TGTGCCAGCAGCTCAGACAGGGTCGATGAGCAGTTCTTC. Its translation: CASSSDRVDEQFF.

The J gene is TRBJ2-5, the V gene TRBV20-1; possible D gene TRBD2, 6 bases. The J call is in doubt because the DNA end fits TRBJ2-7 better. The CDR3 spans 14 residues. Per the germline V gene, CDR1 is DFQATT and CDR2 is SNEGSKA (reference sequence). The CDR3 region has the DNA TGCAGTGCCCGAGTAGAAGCAGGAGGGTACGAGCAGTACTTC. It specifies CSARVEAGGYEQYF.

This chain uses TRBV28 with TRBJ2-5; 7 bases line up with TRBD2. The CDR3 consists of 16 residues. Germline V gives CDR1 MDHEN, CDR2 SYDVKM. V shed 4 bases, J shed 3 bases, and the junction held 11 bases outside the gene matches. The CDR3 coding sequence is TGTGCCAGCAGTTCCGGGAAGTGGACTAGGAAAGAGACCCAGTACTTC. As protein: CASSSGKWTRKETQYF.

The chain has TRBV5-1 and TRBJ1-2; TRBD1 agrees at 8 bases. V trimming: 3 bases; J trimming: 8 bases; junction bases outside the gene matches: 12. The germline gives CDR1 SGHRS, CDR2 YFSETQ. This CDR3 has 15 amino acids. The CDR3 spells CASSSATGTGSGYTF. The CDR3 DNA follows: TGCGCCAGCAGCTCCGCAACCGGGACAGGATCGGGCTACACCTTC.

The rearrangement joins TRBV20-1 to TRBJ2-1; TRBD2 is a possible D gene (5 bases). This CDR3 comprises 13 residues. With 3 bases removed from V and 7 bases from J, the gap between germline ends came to 13 bases. Germline V gene lookup returns CDR1 DFQATT and CDR2 SNEGSKA (reference sequence). CDR3 DNA sequence: TGCAGTGCTAGGCCTAGCCAGGAGAATGAGCAGTTCTTC. Its translation is CSARPSQENEQFF.

This clonotype has a handful of counts. This chain uses TRBV6-7 with TRBJ2-1; 13 bases are a match to TRBD2. TRBV6-7 is annotated as an ORF whose role is uncertain. CDR3 length equals 16 residues. The V and J ends lost 2 bases and 6 bases, in that order; junction bases with no gene match: 4. CDR3 sequence (DNA): TGTGCCAGCAGTTACGGACTAGCGGGAGCCTTCAATGAGCAGTTCTTC. Amino acids: CASSYGLAGAFNEQFF.